The 18 T cell receptor beta chains below were found in one sample sequenced in a study of T cell repertoires in cytomegalovirus infection. TCRdb re-called the reads through MiXCR, storing one row per CDR3 protein. This table has about 450,000 distinct CDR3 sequences, about 33% appearing once. The specimen sequenced was PBMCs. These receptors came from a human donor in good health (CMV status not recorded). Some clones in this sample may be carry-over from other donors' samples.

The sample holds a few counts of this clonotype. This chain uses TRBV2 with TRBJ2-1; D is perhaps TRBD1 or TRBD2 (5 bases each). V was trimmed by 2 bases and J by 7 bases, leaving 6 bases between them. The CDR3 is 12 amino acids. The V gene's germline CDR1 is SNHLY and CDR2 FYNNEI. CDR3 in DNA: TGTGCCAGCAGTGAATGGGGGAATGAGCAGTTCTTC. Translated: CASSEWGNEQFF.

V usage is TRBV9 and J usage is TRBJ1-2, with 8 bases that match TRBD1. Germline trimming cut 0 bases from V and 5 bases from J; bases unmatched to any gene: 3. The length of the CDR3 is 14 residues. Germline CDR1 SGDLS, CDR2 YYNGEE. The CDR3 sequence: CASSVERQGYGYTF. In nucleotides, the CDR3 is TGTGCCAGCAGCGTAGAGAGACAGGGGTATGGCTACACCTTC.

This chain connects TRBV14 to TRBJ2-1; 8 bases agree with TRBD2. Germline V lookup: CDR1 SGHDN, CDR2 FVKESK. V lost 0 bases and J lost 4; bases outside the gene matches: 5. This CDR3 spans 16 amino acids. The CDR3 protein is CASSQDQAGAYNEQFF. The CDR3 coding sequence is TGTGCCAGCAGCCAAGATCAAGCGGGGGCGTACAATGAGCAGTTCTTC. Filled out from reference TRBV14 and TRBJ2-1, the complete variable domain reads EAGVTQFPSHSVIEKGQTVTLRCDPISGHDNLYWYRRVMGKEIKFLLHFVKESKQDESGMPNNRFLAERTGGTYSTLKVQPAELEDSGVYFCASSQDQAGAYNEQFFGPGTRLTVL.

The chain employs TRBV11-2 and TRBJ1-6; perhaps TRBD1 as D (6 bases). This CDR3 spans 15 amino acids. Deletions cut 5 bases from V and 10 bases from J, with 18 bases between. Germline CDR1 reads SGHAT; CDR2 reads FQNNGV. The CDR3 DNA is TGTGCCAGCAGCAGCCGGGACACACTCACGTCACCCCTCCACTTT. Its translation: CASSSRDTLTSPLHF.

The rearrangement joins TRBV6-5 to TRBJ2-7; no definite D call. Germline V gene data show CDR1 as MNHEY and CDR2 as SVGAGI. The ends were cut back, 2 bases at V and 5 bases at J, with 16 bases in the middle. CDR3 size: 15 residues. Written as DNA, the CDR3 is TGTGCCAGCAGTTACGTAGCCACCTCTCGGGACGAGCAGTACTTC. Protein: CASSYVATSRDEQYF.

There are many counts of this clonotype. The rearrangement uses TRBV7-6 and TRBJ2-1; TRBD2 matches 12 bases. Germline CDR1 and CDR2: SGHVS and FNYEAQ. Germline trimming cut 3 bases from V and 7 bases from J; bases unmatched to any gene: 7. This CDR3 has 16 residues. The CDR3 DNA sequence: TGTGCCAGCAGCTTCCCCAGGACTAGCGGGATGAATGAGCAGTTCTTC. It codes for CASSFPRTSGMNEQFF. Full variable domain (remainder filled in from reference TRBV7-6 and TRBJ2-1): GAGVSQSPRYKVTKRGQDVALRCDPISGHVSLYWYRQALGQGPEFLTYFNYEAQQDKSGLPNDRFSAERPEGSISTLTIQRTEQRDSAMYRCASSFPRTSGMNEQFFGPGTRLTVL.

V is TRBV12-3 or TRBV12-4 and J is TRBJ2-1, with TRBD2 matching 8 bases. The CDR3 is made up of 15 amino acids. V trimming: 3 bases; J trimming: 5 bases; junction bases outside the gene matches: 6. CDR3 sequence (DNA): TGTGCCAGCAGTTTGGTCGGGGGGGCTAACAATGAGCAGTTCTTC. Residues: CASSLVGGANNEQFF.

V usage is TRBV2 and J usage is TRBJ2-6; 9 nucleotides align to TRBD1. V lost 7 bases and J lost 0; bases outside the gene matches: 7. Germline loops: CDR1 SNHLY, CDR2 FYNNEI. The CDR3 extends over 17 amino acids. CDR3 DNA sequence: TGTGCCAGCAAGTTGACAGGGGGAGGCTCTGGGGCCAACGTCCTGACTTTC. Its protein is CASKLTGGGSGANVLTF.

The rearrangement joins TRBV4-1 to TRBJ2-7; D is ambiguous. The CDR3 covers 15 residues. V shed 0 bases and J shed 3 bases, with 12 bases lying between them. Per the germline V gene, CDR1 is MGHRA and CDR2 is YSYEKL. The CDR3 loop reads CASSQDFQVNYEQYF. In DNA form, the CDR3 reads TGCGCCAGCAGCCAAGATTTTCAGGTGAACTACGAGCAGTACTTC.

This clonotype was detected only a few times. The rearrangement joins TRBV11-2 to TRBJ2-5, with 7 bases aligning to TRBD2. Germline values: CDR1 SGHAT, CDR2 FQNNGV. J lost 5 bases, V lost 3 bases, and 6 bases had no gene match. The CDR3 consists of 14 residues. In DNA, the CDR3 is TGTGCCAGCAGCTTCGCGGGGAGGGATGAGACCCAGTACTTC. Protein product: CASSFAGRDETQYF.

This clonotype is a singleton in its sample. The CDR3 bases are TGTGCCAGTAGTCCCGGTCTAGGGGGCACCGGGGAGCTGTTTTTT. This gives the protein CASSPGLGGTGELFF. J is TRBJ2-2 and V is TRBV19; D perhaps matches TRBD1 (6 bases). CDR3 length: 15 amino acids. The germline gives CDR1 LNHDA, CDR2 SQIVND (reference sequence). V gave up 5 bases and J gave up 4 bases, with 14 bases separating them.

The chain is built from TRBV28 and TRBJ2-3, with 10 bases matching TRBD2. The ends lost 8 bases at V and 6 bases at J; junction bases unmatched: 8. Germline lookup yields CDR1 MDHEN and CDR2 SYDVKM. This CDR3 is built from 14 residues. The CDR3 DNA sequence: TGTGCCAGCTTCAGCGGGGGGGCAGGCGATACGCAGTATTTT. It translates to CASFSGGAGDTQYF. Full variable domain (missing parts from reference TRBV28 and TRBJ2-3): DVKVTQSSRYLVKRTGEKVFLECVQDMDHENMFWYRQDPGLGLRLIYFSYDVKMKEKGDIPEGYSVSREKKERFSLILESASTNQTSMYLCASFSGGAGDTQYFGPGTRLTVL.

The chain carries TRBV19 and TRBJ1-1; D gene unclear. Trimming removed 1 base from V and 4 bases from J, with 7 bases in between. This CDR3 comprises 13 residues. The germline V gene has CDR1 LNHDA and CDR2 SQIVND (reference sequence). The CDR3 here is CASSIGGGTEAFF. The CDR3 nucleotides read TGTGCCAGTAGTATAGGGGGTGGCACTGAAGCTTTCTTT.

This clonotype was seen more than once but under ten times. The V call is TRBV6-1, the J call TRBJ1-4, with 10 bases lining up with TRBD1. The CDR3 has 15 residues. Germline V lookup: CDR1 MNHNS, CDR2 SASEGT. V gave up 5 bases and J gave up 7 bases; unmatched junction bases: 7. The CDR3 bases are TGTGCCAGCAGTCCCGGGACAGGGGTGGTTGAAAAACTGTTTTTT. Protein: CASSPGTGVVEKLFF.

This clonotype was seen repeatedly, ten times or more. This sequence joins TRBV7-8 and TRBJ2-7; the D call may be TRBD1 or TRBD2 (5 bases each). The CDR3 spans 14 residues. Trimming removed 5 bases from V and 4 bases from J, with 15 bases in between. Per the germline V gene, CDR1 is SGHVS and CDR2 is FQNEAQ. The CDR3 coding sequence is TGTGCCAGCAGCCCCCCCGGGGCACCATACGAGCAGTACTTC. Its protein product is CASSPPGAPYEQYF.

The sample holds one count of this clonotype. A read error may produce the germline difference seen at one junction end. The V gene is TRBV6-1, the J gene TRBJ2-3, with 8 nucleotides matching TRBD1. Germline CDR1 MNHNS, CDR2 SASEGT. The CDR3 totals 17 residues. CDR3 DNA: TGTGCCATCAGTGAAAAACGGACAGGGTTTATCACAGATACGCAGTATTTT. This gives the protein CAISEKRTGFITDTQYF.

This clonotype was seen repeatedly, ten times or more. Written as DNA, the CDR3 is TGTGCCAGCAGCTTAGGGCGGACGAACACCGGGGAGCTGTTTTTT. Protein product: CASSLGRTNTGELFF. The chain uses TRBV7-2 and TRBJ2-2; D remains ambiguous. The germline CDR1 and CDR2 sequences are SGHTA and FQGNSA. Trimming took 1 base from V and 0 from J, leaving 6 bases between them. This CDR3 spans 15 amino acids.

This clonotype came up a few times. V gene TRBV18 combines with J gene TRBJ1-1; D is uncertain. The length of the CDR3 is 15 residues. In germline, CDR1 is KGHSH, CDR2 LQKENI. Trimming took off 6 bases at V and 0 bases at J, with 14 bases between the two ends. The CDR3 DNA is TGTGCCAGCTCGACCAATGAGGGAATGAACACTGAAGCTTTCTTT. Protein: CASSTNEGMNTEAFF.